These T cell receptor beta chains were read from a single sample in a study of PD-1 blockade in classical Hodgkin lymphoma. The repertoire was sequenced with immunoSEQ multiplex PCR; TCRdb's copy has only in-frame clones and lacks some. The data show about 20,000 clones, over 80% seen once. The source was peripheral blood mononuclear cells (PBMCs), collected at baseline. The receptors stem from a human donor with classical Hodgkin lymphoma. Both conserved end residues are part of each CDR3. The order of the fields is D gene, clone size, CDR3 length, V gene, J gene, CDR3 protein, CDR3 DNA. The D gene is left open where the match is weak. Expanded clones get a size class; other rows say once, few or many, or leave the size out.

-	-	14	TRBV19	TRBJ2-1	CASRTSLPYNEQFF	TGTGCCAGTAGAACTAGCCTTCCCTACAATGAGCAGTTCTTC
TRBD1	once	17	TRBV30	TRBJ2-6	CAWSKQGLNSGANVLTF	TGTGCCTGGAGTAAACAGGGGTTAAACTCTGGGGCCAACGTCCTGACTTTC
TRBD1	-	15	TRBV18	TRBJ1-6	CASSPQGAVNSPLHF	TGTGCCAGCTCACCACAGGGGGCCGTTAATTCACCCCTCCACTTT
-	-	15	TRBV9	TRBJ2-1	CASSRGGAGLNEQFF	TGTGCCAGCAGCCGAGGGGGGGCTGGGCTGAATGAGCAGTTCTTC
TRBD2	-	18	TRBV30	TRBJ2-3	CAWSPWLAGVGGTDTQYF	TGTGCCTGGAGCCCCTGGCTAGCGGGAGTAGGGGGCACAGATACGCAGTATTTT
TRBD1	once	15	TRBV19	TRBJ2-7	CASSFRGQVMGEQYF	TGTGCCAGTAGTTTCCGGGGACAGGTCATGGGCGAGCAGTACTTC
TRBD1	-	15	TRBV10-1	TRBJ1-3	CASSDDRGSGNTIYF	TGCGCCAGCAGCGACGACAGGGGCTCTGGAAACACCATATATTTT
-	-	13	TRBV5-4	TRBJ2-3	CASSLFPADTQYF	TGTGCCAGCAGCTTGTTTCCCGCAGATACGCAGTATTTT
-	-	13	TRBV2	TRBJ1-2	CASRPGGGEGYTF	TGTGCCAGCCGGCCCGGAGGTGGAGAGGGCTACACCTTC
TRBD2	-	15	TRBV7-9	TRBJ2-3	CASSLELAGGETQYF	TGTGCCAGCAGCTTAGAACTAGCGGGAGGGGAAACGCAGTATTTT
-	-	14	TRBV6-1	TRBJ2-5	CASSDGPNQETQYF	TGTGCCAGCAGTGACGGGCCAAACCAAGAGACCCAGTACTTC
TRBD1	few	12	TRBV28	TRBJ2-7	CASRTPGGEQYF	TGTGCCAGCAGGACCCCAGGGGGCGAGCAGTACTTC
-	-	14	TRBV5-4	TRBJ2-3	CASSNSRSTDTQYF	TGTGCCAGCAGTAATTCTCGGAGCACAGATACGCAGTATTTT
-	-	15	TRBV5-1	TRBJ2-3	CASSLAGSGTDTQYF	TGCGCCAGCAGCTTGGCCGGAAGCGGCACAGATACGCAGTATTTT
TRBD1	few	15	TRBV19	TRBJ1-1	CASSPRQGSNTEAFF	TGTGCCAGTAGTCCCCGACAGGGGTCGAACACTGAAGCTTTCTTT
-	once	14	TRBV9	TRBJ2-3	CASSVYGVSDTQYF	TGTGCCAGCAGCGTATATGGTGTCTCAGATACGCAGTATTTT
TRBD1	-	14	TRBV18	TRBJ2-5	CASSPQGARETQYF	TGTGCCAGCTCACCACAGGGGGCGCGGGAGACCCAGTACTTC
TRBD1	-	16	TRBV6-6	TRBJ2-2	CASSSGGQGGTGELFF	TGTGCCAGCAGTTCAGGGGGACAGGGAGGCACCGGGGAGCTGTTTTTT
-	few	15	TRBV10-2	TRBJ2-5	CASSERWGGQETQYF	TGCGCCAGCAGTGAGAGGTGGGGCGGGCAAGAGACCCAGTACTTC
-	-	15	TRBV5-8	TRBJ2-1	CASSLVALVYNEQFF	TGTGCCAGCAGCTTGGTCGCCTTAGTCTACAATGAGCAGTTCTTC
TRBD1	-	18	TRBV7-8	TRBJ1-5	CASSLEQLGTGFGQPQHF	TGTGCCAGCAGCTTAGAACAACTCGGGACAGGTTTCGGTCAGCCCCAGCATTTT
-	medium-sized	13	TRBV19	TRBJ1-5	CASSRGVNQPQHF	TGTGCCAGTAGTAGGGGGGTCAATCAGCCCCAGCATTTT
-	-	16	TRBV28	TRBJ1-5	CASSTQGPTPNQPQHF	TGTGCCAGCAGTACACAGGGACCAACCCCGAATCAGCCCCAGCATTTT
-	-	13	TRBV30	TRBJ1-1	CAWSRTFNTEAFF	TGTGCCTGGAGTCGGACCTTTAACACTGAAGCTTTCTTT
TRBD1	-	15	TRBV28	TRBJ2-1	CASSSRGPLYNEQFF	TGTGCCAGCAGTTCCAGGGGGCCCCTTTACAATGAGCAGTTCTTC
-	-	13	TRBV5-1	TRBJ2-2	CASSLLATGELFF	TGCGCCAGCAGCTTGCTGGCCACCGGGGAGCTGTTTTTT
TRBD2	-	16	TRBV5-1	TRBJ2-5	CASSSTGLAGTETQYF	TGCGCCAGCAGCTCCACGGGACTAGCTGGGACGGAGACCCAGTACTTC
TRBD1	-	14	TRBV27	TRBJ1-2	CASSFQGANYGYTF	TGTGCCAGCAGTTTTCAGGGGGCGAACTATGGCTACACCTTC
TRBD2	-	17	TRBV2	TRBJ2-1	CASMGLVWRGGLGEQFF	TGTGCCAGCATGGGCCTAGTTTGGCGGGGGGGTTTAGGTGAGCAGTTCTTC
-	-	13	TRBV27	TRBJ1-1	CASSRTWDTEAFF	TGTGCCAGCAGTAGGACGTGGGACACTGAAGCTTTCTTT
TRBD1	medium-sized	14	TRBV7-8	TRBJ1-4	CASSYGQGEEKLFF	TGTGCCAGCAGCTATGGGCAGGGGGAGGAAAAACTGTTTTTT
-	medium-sized	14	TRBV30	TRBJ1-6	CAWIGQSNNSPLHF	TGTGCCTGGATCGGCCAGAGTAATAATTCACCCCTCCACTTT
-	few	12	TRBV2	TRBJ2-7	CASSETGYEQYF	TGTGCCAGCAGTGAGACAGGCTACGAGCAGTACTTC
-	-	14	TRBV19	TRBJ1-2	CASSIWRGSSGYTF	TGTGCCAGTAGTATTTGGCGGGGCTCGAGTGGCTACACCTTC
-	-	12	TRBV7-9	TRBJ1-6	CASSLANSPLHF	TGTGCCAGCAGCTTAGCAAATTCACCCCTCCACTTT
-	once	12	TRBV19	TRBJ2-1	CASSIRGNEQFF	TGTGCCAGTAGTATAAGGGGGAATGAGCAGTTCTTC